This record concerns one T cell receptor beta chain sequence. The antigen is not known. The data were obtained in a study of PD-1 blockade in classical Hodgkin lymphoma. Study-wide results and caveats: By C4D1, diversity of CD4+ TCRs had risen significantly, whereas that of CD8+ TCRs had not. Some patients began nivolumab under 1 year after ASCT. These patients were excluded from later analyses. Relative to healthy donors, newly diagnosed patients reportedly had lower baseline TCR diversity, which was reported as lower still in relapsed/refractory patients.

This CDR3 contains 17 residues. CDR1 is MNHEY and CDR2 is SMNVEV in the germline V gene (reference sequence). V shed 5 bases, J shed 4 bases, and the junction held 11 bases outside the gene matches. Each patient relapsed following autologous stem cell transplantation, and prior brentuximab vedotin exposure differed. Each best response was a complete response, a partial response or progressive disease. Data came from immunoSEQ multiplex PCR; TCRdb stores just in-frame clones and leaves some out. Of about 97,000 clones detected, over 80% appear once; the ten largest clones hold 12%. This chain joins TRBV27 and TRBJ2-5; 12 bases align to TRBD2. This sample comprised peripheral blood mononuclear cells (PBMCs), obtained at baseline. The receptor was isolated from a human donor with classical Hodgkin lymphoma. CDR3 in DNA: TGTGCCAGCAGTCTACGACAGACTAGCGGGAGAGGAGAGACCCAGTACTTC. This sequence encodes CASSLRQTSGRGETQYF.